The present entry profiles one TCR beta chain with its context. Its antigen remains unidentified. The length of the CDR3 is 17 residues. Trimming removed 4 bases from V and 2 bases from J; junction bases left unmatched: 11. Germline V CDR1 and CDR2: LNHDA, SQIVND (reference sequence). This entry comes from a study of stem cell transplantation in POMP-related autoinflammatory disease. About the research overall: The study hypothesized thymoproteasome defects skew the TRB repertoire via impaired CD8+ selection. Study-level findings and limits: Unique TRB V-J gene pairings were limited in number in patients with PRAID. PRAID patients trended toward lower TRB diversity and higher clonality in all analyzed T-cell subsets.

Assay used: immunoSEQ multiplex PCR; TCRdb lists only in-frame clones, some missing. The sample shows roughly 11,000 clones, 70% to 90% of them seen only once. Prominent immunodeficiency with autoinflammation defined PRAID. The V and J genes are TRBV19 and TRBJ1-1; 9 bases fit TRBD1. This TCR derives from a human donor with POMP-related autoinflammation and immune dysregulation (PRAID). This specimen was CD8+ T cells from PBMCs, taken before stem cell transplantation. The CDR3 DNA reads as TGTGCCAGTAGTACTTTACCCGGGACAGGGCGTAACACTGAAGCTTTCTTT. It yields the protein CASSTLPGTGRNTEAFF. Combining the CDR3 with reference TRBV19 and TRBJ1-1 gives the whole variable domain DGGITQSPKYLFRKEGQNVTLSCEQNLNHDAMYWYRQDPGQGLRLIYYSQIVNDFQKGDIAEGYSVSREKKESFPLTVTSAQKNPTAFYLCASSTLPGTGRNTEAFFGQGTRLTVV.